Below are 30 T cell receptor beta chains sequenced from a single sample in a study of cytomegalovirus exposure and HLA in healthy donors. With 60 Vbeta and 13 Jbeta primers, the PCR was carried out. Data came from immunoSEQ multiplex PCR; TCRdb stores just in-frame clones and leaves some out. Of around 150,000 clones detected, 70% to 80% appear once; the ten largest clones hold less than 1.2%. The source material was PBMCs. These receptors originate from a woman between 40 and 55 years old in good health and CMV-seronegative.

CDR3 sequence reads: CASSFNSAPGTQYF. The CDR3 nucleotides read TGCGCCAGCAGCTTCAACAGTGCCCCAGGAACCCAGTACTTC. This chain uses TRBV5-1 with TRBJ2-5; D is unclear. Germline assignment: CDR1 SGHRS and CDR2 YFSETQ. The CDR3 is 14 amino acids. The V and J ends lost 2 bases and 8 bases respectively, with 16 bases between them.

The chain carries TRBV2 and TRBJ1-1; 8 bases align to TRBD1. V shed 7 bases and J 1 base; nucleotides not matched to a gene: 8. Germline CDR1 is SNHLY and CDR2 is FYNNEI. The CDR3 runs to 15 residues. In DNA form, the CDR3 reads TGTGCCAGCAACCCCCAGGGGGCGGGGAACACTGAAGCTTTCTTT. Residues: CASNPQGAGNTEAFF.

The chain recombines TRBV5-6 with TRBJ1-2; TRBD1 matches at 10 bases. The CDR3 consists of 14 residues. Germline CDR1 reads SGHDT; CDR2 reads YYEEEE. V gave up 3 bases and J gave up 7 bases; unmatched junction bases: 6. CDR3 in amino acids: CASSSADRGIGYTF. The CDR3 nucleotides are TGTGCCAGCAGCTCGGCGGACAGGGGGATTGGCTACACCTTC.

This chain uses TRBV29-1 with TRBJ2-3; 8 positions match TRBD2. The germline V gene encodes CDR1 SQVTM and CDR2 ANQGSEA. Germline trimming cut 7 bases from V and 1 base from J; bases unmatched to any gene: 10. The CDR3 is 15 amino acids. The chain's CDR3 is CSARGTSGGTDTQYF. CDR3 DNA: TGCAGCGCCAGGGGAACTAGCGGAGGCACAGATACGCAGTATTTT.

The chain combines TRBV5-6 with TRBJ1-1, with 8 bases aligning to TRBD1. From germline, CDR1 is SGHDT and CDR2 YYEEEE. The CDR3 spans 15 residues. V was pared by 0 bases and J by 8 bases, with 9 bases of the junction left unmatched. Here the CDR3 DNA reads TGTGCCAGCAGCTTGGTGACAGGGGTGAGGGTGGAAGCTTTCTTT. This encodes CASSLVTGVRVEAFF.

This clone was seen only once. CDR3 protein: CASGLGEETQYF. Written as DNA, the CDR3 is TGTGCTAGTGGTTTGGGCGAAGAGACCCAGTACTTC. This sequence joins TRBV12-5 and TRBJ2-5; no clear D gene. V gave up 1 base and J gave up 3 bases, with 3 bases separating them. CDR1 is LGHNT, CDR2 FRNRAP, per germline. The CDR3 contains 12 residues.

The rearrangement joins TRBV30 to TRBJ2-2, with D perhaps TRBD2 (5 bases). V gave up 1 base and J gave up 1 base, with 10 bases separating them. This CDR3 is 15 amino acids long. CDR1 GTSNPN and CDR2 SVGIG come from the germline V gene (reference sequence). The CDR3: CAWSGGRGNTGELFF. The CDR3 region has the DNA TGTGCCTGGAGTGGCGGACGGGGGAACACCGGGGAGCTGTTTTTT.

The V call is TRBV7-3, the J call TRBJ2-1; no clear D. This CDR3 has 13 residues. The V end was cut by 1 base, the J end by 7 bases, with 8 bases between. Germline CDR1 and CDR2: SGHTA and FQGTGA. This CDR3 reads CASSLSLENEQFF. The CDR3 DNA is TGTGCCAGCAGCTTAAGTTTAGAAAATGAGCAGTTCTTC.

Only one count was recorded for this clone. J is TRBJ1-5 and V is TRBV25-1; no clear D gene. The V gene lost 7 bases and the J gene lost 7 bases, with 8 bases spanning the gap. This CDR3 region has 11 residues. CDR1 and CDR2 (germline): MGHDK, SYGVNS. The CDR3 reads CASTQVQPQHF. The CDR3 DNA is TGTGCCAGCACCCAGGTGCAGCCCCAGCATTTT.

This clone was seen a single time. V gene TRBV11-2 combines with J gene TRBJ2-7; TRBD1 is a possible D gene (5 bases). Germline CDR1 and CDR2: SGHAT and FQNNGV. The CDR3 is 14 amino acids. Between the trimmed V and J ends, which lost 2 bases and 2 bases, there was a span of 10 bases. CDR3 loop: CASSLQQGPYEQYF. The CDR3 DNA follows: TGTGCCAGCAGCTTACAGCAGGGCCCCTACGAGCAGTACTTC.

This clone was seen a single time. This chain uses TRBV9 with TRBJ1-1, with D possibly matching TRBD1 (6 bases). V was shortened by 3 bases and J by 2 bases, with 11 bases between the two germline ends. Germline values: CDR1 SGDLS, CDR2 YYNGEE. This CDR3 is built from 14 residues. The CDR3 loop reads CASSATGQNTEAFF. As DNA, the CDR3 is TGTGCCAGCAGCGCCACGGGACAAAACACTGAAGCTTTCTTT.

This sequence joins TRBV6-1 and TRBJ2-1, with 15 bases that match TRBD2. CDR1 is MNHNS and CDR2 is SASEGT in the germline V gene. The CDR3 sequence is 17 residues long. J lost 8 bases, V lost 2 bases, and 7 bases had no gene match. In DNA, the CDR3 is TGTGCCAGCAGTGAACGGTCTGGGACTAGCGGGAGGTATGAGCAGTTCTTC. It encodes CASSERSGTSGRYEQFF.

This chain joins TRBV18 and TRBJ2-7; 7 bases are a match to TRBD1. Per germline, CDR1 KGHSH and CDR2 LQKENI. The trim removed 3 bases at V and 2 bases at J, leaving 4 bases unmatched. This CDR3 has 14 residues. The CDR3 protein is CASSPPGQTYEQYF. The CDR3 DNA reads TGTGCCAGCTCACCGCCGGGACAGACCTACGAGCAGTACTTC.

The CDR3 DNA follows: TGTGCCTGGTTAACCAGGGGAACAAACACCATATATTTT. It translates to CAWLTRGTNTIYF. The J gene is TRBJ1-3, the V gene TRBV30, with a tentative D call TRBD1 (6 bases). This CDR3 has 13 residues. Between the trimmed V and J ends, which lost 5 bases and 6 bases, there was a span of 14 bases. In germline, CDR1 is GTSNPN, CDR2 SVGIG (reference sequence). Combining the CDR3 with reference TRBV30 and TRBJ1-3 gives the whole variable domain SQTIHQWPATLVQPVGSPLSLECTVEGTSNPNLYWYRQAAGRGLQLLFYSVGIGQISSEVPQNLSASRPQDRQFILSSKKLLLSDSGFYLCAWLTRGTNTIYFGEGSWLTVV.

CDR3 coding DNA: TGTGCCAGCAGCCGCGGGACCAAGAAGGTCCATACGCAGTATTTT. Protein product: CASSRGTKKVHTQYF. The gene calls are TRBV6-5 and TRBJ2-3; D is perhaps TRBD2 (6 bases). The CDR3 runs to 15 residues. Trimming left V 6 bases short and J 7 bases short, with 20 bases between. CDR1 MNHEY and CDR2 SVGAGI come from the germline V gene.

This chain uses TRBV6-1 with TRBJ1-5, with TRBD1 identical over 7 bases. The CDR3 loop spans 14 amino acids. The V segment lost 5 bases and the J segment 4 bases; nucleotides outside the gene matches: 5. The V gene's germline CDR1 is MNHNS and CDR2 SASEGT. CDR3: CASSQGTANQPQHF. The CDR3 region has the DNA TGTGCCAGCAGTCAGGGGACAGCTAATCAGCCCCAGCATTTT.

The CDR3 sequence is CASGQLMGEQYF. Here the CDR3 DNA reads TGTGCCAGCGGACAGTTGATGGGTGAGCAGTACTTC. The V and J genes are TRBV14 and TRBJ2-7, with D possibly TRBD1 on 6 matching bases. Germline V gene sequence: CDR1 SGHDN, CDR2 FVKESK. The CDR3 is made up of 12 amino acids. V lost 8 bases and J 7 bases, leaving 15 bases between the germline ends.

V usage is TRBV28 and J usage is TRBJ1-4; D is ambiguous. The CDR3 consists of 14 residues. Looked up from germline, CDR1 is MDHEN and CDR2 is SYDVKM. Trimming removed 4 bases at V and 8 bases at J, with 14 bases between. CDR3 residues: CASSSTSSGEKLFF. DNA of the CDR3: TGTGCCAGCAGTTCGACTAGCTCGGGGGAAAAACTGTTTTTT.

The J gene is TRBJ2-3, the V gene TRBV6-6; D is uncertain. CDR1 is MNHNY and CDR2 is SVGAGI in the germline V gene (reference sequence). V lost 7 bases, J lost 1 base, and 9 bases lay in between. The CDR3 sequence is 13 residues long. This CDR3 reads CASTPQGTDTQYF. CDR3 nucleotide sequence: TGTGCCAGCACACCGCAGGGCACAGATACGCAGTATTTT.

The chain combines TRBV19 with TRBJ2-5; D perhaps matches TRBD1 (6 bases). The V end lost 3 bases, the J end lost 2 bases, and 13 bases lay between the germline ends. CDR1 and CDR2 (germline): LNHDA, SQIVND (reference sequence). This CDR3 has 15 amino acids. The CDR3 spells CASSIGARGQETQYF. Here the CDR3 DNA reads TGTGCCAGTAGTATTGGAGCTAGGGGGCAAGAGACCCAGTACTTC.

J is TRBJ2-7 and V is TRBV5-6; maybe TRBD1 (6 bases). CDR3 length: 14 residues. Germline CDR1 reads SGHDT; CDR2 reads YYEEEE. V lost 4 bases to trimming and J lost 0 bases, with 11 bases between them. The CDR3 spells CASSRDMSSYEQYF. In DNA form, the CDR3 reads TGTGCCAGCAGCCGGGACATGAGCTCCTACGAGCAGTACTTC.

The rearrangement joins TRBV7-9 to TRBJ2-5, with D perhaps matching TRBD1 (5 bases). Trimming took off 4 bases at V and 4 bases at J, with 19 bases between the two ends. The CDR3 is 16 residues long. Germline CDR1 is SEHNR and CDR2 is FQNEAQ (reference sequence). The CDR3 loop reads CASSSRVVTMVETQYF. For the CDR3, the DNA is TGTGCCAGCAGCTCCAGGGTAGTGACGATGGTAGAGACCCAGTACTTC.

The chain uses TRBV18 and TRBJ2-2; 13 bases line up with TRBD2. There are 16 residues in the CDR3. Per germline, CDR1 KGHSH and CDR2 LQKENI. V was clipped by 3 bases and J by 3 bases; unmatched bases: 1. CDR3 region: CASSPGTSGDTGELFF. The CDR3 nucleotides read TGTGCCAGCTCACCGGGGACTAGCGGGGACACCGGGGAGCTGTTTTTT.

The chain employs TRBV18 and TRBJ2-3; D gene uncertain. CDR1 and CDR2 from the germline V gene are KGHSH and LQKENI. V dropped 3 bases and J dropped 2 bases, with 9 bases sitting between them. The CDR3 is 14 amino acids. This CDR3 reads CASSPPVTTDTQYF. The CDR3 nucleotides read TGTGCCAGCTCACCCCCGGTTACCACAGATACGCAGTATTTT.

This chain links TRBV7-2 with TRBJ1-1; no firm D call. Germline-derived CDR1 and CDR2 are SGHTA and FQGNSA. The CDR3 runs 15 residues. Between the trimmed V and J ends, which lost 5 bases and 2 bases, there was a span of 15 bases. The CDR3 is CASSVRYRDNTEAFF. In DNA form, the CDR3 reads TGTGCCAGCAGCGTTCGATACCGGGATAACACTGAAGCTTTCTTT.

The genes are TRBV6-5 and TRBJ1-3; D gene unclear. Germline V lookup: CDR1 MNHEY, CDR2 SVGAGI. The CDR3 spans 15 residues. V was pared by 0 bases and J by 2 bases, with 8 bases between. CDR3 DNA sequence: TGTGCCAGCAGTTACTCTTGGGCACCTGGAAACACCATATATTTT. It is translated as CASSYSWAPGNTIYF.

This clone was recorded a few times. The chain has TRBV2 and TRBJ1-1; 7 nucleotides align to TRBD1. The V gene end was trimmed by 6 bases and the J gene end by 4 bases; junction bases not matched to a gene: 8. The CDR3 consists of 14 residues. The germline gives CDR1 SNHLY, CDR2 FYNNEI. Written as DNA, the CDR3 is TGTGCCAGCAGAGGAACAGGGGACGGCACTGAAGCTTTCTTT. Protein sequence: CASRGTGDGTEAFF.

The V call is TRBV6-5, the J call TRBJ1-5; D is unclear. The CDR3 contains 14 residues. V gave up 0 bases and J gave up 7 bases, with 10 bases separating them. Germline loops: CDR1 MNHEY, CDR2 SVGAGI. The CDR3, as DNA: TGTGCCAGCAGTTACTCGTTCAGGTACCAGCCCCAGCATTTT. This codes for CASSYSFRYQPQHF.

The genes are TRBV2 and TRBJ2-7; the D gene is possibly TRBD2 (7 bases). Per germline, CDR1 SNHLY and CDR2 FYNNEI. V lost 7 bases to trimming and J lost 9 bases, with 19 bases between them. This CDR3 is 13 amino acids long. CDR3 protein: CASNLAESRGQYF. In DNA, the CDR3 is TGTGCCAGCAACCTAGCGGAGTCCAGGGGGCAGTACTTC.

The chain joins TRBV19 to TRBJ2-5, with D maybe TRBD1 (5 bases). The CDR3 loop spans 12 amino acids. Germline lookup yields CDR1 LNHDA and CDR2 SQIVND (reference sequence). The V gene lost 6 bases and the J gene lost 2 bases, with 7 bases spanning the gap. In DNA form, the CDR3 reads TGTGCCAGTAGGAGACAGCAAGAGACCCAGTACTTC. Amino acids: CASRRQQETQYF.